The clone carrying this T cell receptor beta chain was picked up many times. These data belong to a study of T cells in Graves' hyperthyroidism and ophthalmopathy. Amplified regions were TCR beta CDR3 sequences from RNA transcripts. When the TCR CDR3 underwent first-round RT-PCR, the HTBI primer set was used. MiXCR was run by TCRdb on the multiplex PCR reads, yielding one entry per CDR3 protein. The table lists 540,000 or so distinct CDR3 sequences, around 14% of them singletons, with under 7.5% in the top ten. CDR1 and CDR2 (germline): MNHNY, SVGAGI (reference sequence). V gave up 1 base and J gave up 4 bases, with 17 bases separating them. The CDR3 runs to 16 residues.

This chain links TRBV6-6 with TRBJ2-7; D perhaps matches TRBD1 (6 bases). Sequencing was carried out using blood. This TCR was sampled from a woman in her twenties or thirties with Graves' hyperthyroidism. In DNA form, the CDR3 reads TGTGCCAGCAGTTACTATCTCAGGGGACGCTTTTACGAGCAGTACTTC. Translated: CASSYYLRGRFYEQYF.